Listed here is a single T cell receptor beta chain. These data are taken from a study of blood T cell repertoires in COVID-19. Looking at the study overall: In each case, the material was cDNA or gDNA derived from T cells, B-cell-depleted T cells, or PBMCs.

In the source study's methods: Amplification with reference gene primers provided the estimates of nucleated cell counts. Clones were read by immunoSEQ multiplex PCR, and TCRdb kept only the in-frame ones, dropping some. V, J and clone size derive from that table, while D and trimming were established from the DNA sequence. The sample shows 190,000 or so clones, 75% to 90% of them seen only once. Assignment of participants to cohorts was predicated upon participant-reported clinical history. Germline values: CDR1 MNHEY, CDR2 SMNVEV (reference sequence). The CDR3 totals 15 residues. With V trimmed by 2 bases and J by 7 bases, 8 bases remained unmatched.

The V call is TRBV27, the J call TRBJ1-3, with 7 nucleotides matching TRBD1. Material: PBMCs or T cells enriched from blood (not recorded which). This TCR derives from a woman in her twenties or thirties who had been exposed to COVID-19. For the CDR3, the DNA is TGTGCCAGCAGTTTAAGGGGGCCGGACGGGAACACCATATATTTT. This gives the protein CASSLRGPDGNTIYF.